The 20 T cell receptor beta chains reported below all come from one sample, sequenced in a study of cytomegalovirus exposure and HLA in healthy donors. Both 60 Vbeta primers and 13 Jbeta primers went into the PCR. The protocol was immunoSEQ multiplex PCR, while the TCRdb copy is restricted to in-frame clones and leaves out a portion. The profile shows roughly 150,000 clones, roughly 85% of them singletons. The sequenced sample was PBMCs. These receptors all stem from a man aged 30-40 years in good health and CMV-seropositive.

The CDR3 DNA is TGTGCCATCAGTGGGGGACAGGGGGATCAGCCCCAGCATTTT. Amino acid sequence: CAISGGQGDQPQHF. The chain employs TRBV10-3 and TRBJ1-5; 11 nucleotides align to TRBD1. Trimming took 4 bases from V and 5 from J; bases not matched to a gene: 1. Germline V gene sequence: CDR1 ENHRY, CDR2 SYGVKD. The CDR3 sequence is 14 residues long.

The chain combines TRBV21-1 with TRBJ1-1. TRBV21-1 is marked as a pseudogene. This CDR3 comprises 10 residues. The CDR3 DNA follows: TGTGCCAGCAGCGAGAGATTGGCTTTCTTT. It yields the protein CASSERLAFF.

Only one count was recorded for this clone. The rearrangement links TRBV15 to TRBJ2-1; 7 positions agree with TRBD1. CDR1 LNHNV and CDR2 YYDKDF come from the germline V gene (reference sequence). This CDR3 is built from 14 residues. Trimming removed 5 bases from V and 6 bases from J; junction bases left unmatched: 7. CDR3 bases: TGTGCCACCAGCCCTGGGACAGTGGGCAATGAGCAGTTCTTC. Protein product: CATSPGTVGNEQFF.

The chain uses TRBV27 and TRBJ2-2; D perhaps matches TRBD2 (5 bases). Germline CDR1 is MNHEY and CDR2 is SMNVEV (reference sequence). Trimming pared 5 bases from V and 1 base from J, leaving 8 bases between. The CDR3 sequence is 14 residues long. Here the CDR3 DNA reads TGTGCCAGCAGTCGAGGACTGAACACCGGGGAGCTGTTTTTT. This translates into CASSRGLNTGELFF.

The CDR3, as DNA: TGTGCCAGCAATCGTGCGGGTGTCGCTGAAGCTTTCTTT. Translated, it gives CASNRAGVAEAFF. The chain links TRBV7-9 to TRBJ1-1; D not resolved. The germline V gene encodes CDR1 SEHNR and CDR2 FQNEAQ (reference sequence). There are 13 residues in the CDR3. The ends were cut back, 7 bases at V and 6 bases at J, with 15 bases in the middle.

J is TRBJ1-1 and V is TRBV5-5, with D maybe TRBD1 (5 bases). Germline V CDR1 and CDR2: SGHKS, YYEKEE (reference sequence). The CDR3 is 14 residues long. The V end was cut by 4 bases, the J end by 6 bases, with 16 bases between. In nucleotides, the CDR3 is TGTGCCAGCAGCACCCAGGCGGCAGGGCCTGAAGCTTTCTTT. It codes for CASSTQAAGPEAFF.

In this sample, this clone turned up a few times. The chain has TRBV4-2 and TRBJ1-2, with D maybe TRBD1 (6 bases). CDR3 length: 11 amino acids. Germline assignment: CDR1 LGHNA and CDR2 YNFKEQ. V was shortened by 6 bases and J by 8 bases, with 10 bases between the two germline ends. Here the CDR3 reads CASREGDGYTF. CDR3 bases: TGTGCCAGCAGAGAGGGGGACGGCTACACCTTC.

The chain recombines TRBV7-9 with TRBJ2-3; 11 bases fit TRBD2. The germline gives CDR1 SEHNR, CDR2 FQNEAQ (reference sequence). This CDR3 spans 14 amino acids. With 5 bases clipped from V and 4 bases from J, the junction kept 2 bases outside the gene matches. CDR3: CASSVSGRADTQYF. The CDR3 region has the DNA TGTGCCAGCAGCGTTAGCGGGAGGGCAGATACGCAGTATTTT.

The rearrangement joins TRBV7-2 to TRBJ1-2; TRBD1 matches 7 bases. The CDR3 loop spans 15 amino acids. Germline V gene data show CDR1 as SGHTA and CDR2 as FQGNSA. V shed 4 bases, J shed 4 bases, and the junction held 9 bases outside the gene matches. CDR3 amino acids: CASSSSGTALYGYTF. DNA of the CDR3: TGTGCCAGCAGCTCCTCCGGGACAGCCCTCTATGGCTACACCTTC.

The rearrangement links TRBV4-2 to TRBJ2-2; D gene uncertain. Germline CDR1 is LGHNA and CDR2 is YNFKEQ. The length of the CDR3 is 15 residues. V lost 4 bases to trimming and J lost 4 bases, with 13 bases between them. DNA for the CDR3: TGTGCCAGCAGCCGGGCAGGCCAAACCACCGGGGAGCTGTTTTTT. It specifies CASSRAGQTTGELFF.

The rearrangement links TRBV2 to TRBJ1-5, with D maybe TRBD1 (6 bases). Germline lookup yields CDR1 SNHLY and CDR2 FYNNEI. The germline V and J ends were trimmed by 0 bases and 7 bases, with 10 bases remaining between them. CDR3 length: 14 amino acids. CDR3 sequence (DNA): TGTGCCAGCAGTGAAGCTACAGGGCGACAGCCCCAGCATTTT. Translation: CASSEATGRQPQHF.

J is TRBJ2-1 and V is TRBV7-6; TRBD1 is a possible D gene (6 bases). The CDR3 is 14 amino acids. V lost 2 bases, J lost 8 bases, and 13 bases lay in between. Germline V gene sequence: CDR1 SGHVS, CDR2 FNYEAQ. The chain's CDR3 is CASSLSLQGYEQFF. The CDR3 DNA follows: TGTGCCAGCAGCTTATCCCTACAGGGATATGAGCAGTTCTTC.

The chain recombines TRBV13 with TRBJ2-1, with D possibly being TRBD2 (6 bases). This CDR3 contains 15 residues. With 0 bases removed from V and 6 bases from J, the gap between germline ends came to 12 bases. Germline V gene sequence: CDR1 PRHDT, CDR2 FYEKMQ (reference sequence). CDR3 loop: CASSLGTGLGNEQFF. The CDR3 region has the DNA TGTGCCAGCAGCTTAGGAACGGGACTTGGCAATGAGCAGTTCTTC.

This chain uses TRBV7-2 with TRBJ1-1, with D unresolved. The germline gives CDR1 SGHTA, CDR2 FQGNSA. Between the trimmed V and J ends, which lost 0 bases and 1 base, there was a span of 9 bases. The CDR3 spans 15 residues. Written as DNA, the CDR3 is TGTGCCAGCAGCTTAGCCTCCCTCGGGAACACTGAAGCTTTCTTT. This codes for CASSLASLGNTEAFF.

In this sample, this clone turned up once. This chain links TRBV29-1 with TRBJ2-3; TRBD2 agrees at 11 bases. V was clipped by 6 bases and J by 2 bases; unmatched bases: 7. This CDR3 has 15 amino acids. Germline-derived CDR1 and CDR2 are SQVTM and ANQGSEA. CDR3 sequence: CSVMIAGGNTDTQYF. The CDR3 DNA follows: TGCAGCGTCATGATAGCGGGAGGGAACACAGATACGCAGTATTTT.

J is TRBJ2-1 and V is TRBV5-1; TRBD2 matches at 9 bases. The CDR3 is 15 amino acids. Germline assignment: CDR1 SGHRS and CDR2 YFSETQ. V was clipped by 0 bases and J by 6 bases; unmatched bases: 4. Here the CDR3 DNA reads TGCGCCAGCAGCTTGGAGTTGCGGGGGGGCAATGAGCAGTTCTTC. Encoded protein: CASSLELRGGNEQFF.

This chain joins TRBV27 and TRBJ2-5; D unresolved. The CDR3 has 15 amino acids. V was cut by 6 bases and J by 2 bases, with 16 bases left in between. CDR1 is MNHEY, CDR2 SMNVEV, per germline (reference sequence). CDR3 amino acids: CASSLQRHAQETQYF. CDR3 in DNA: TGTGCCAGCAGCCTACAGAGACACGCTCAAGAGACCCAGTACTTC.

On this clone: At one of its ends the junction is not consistent with the germline gene, which may arise from a read error. This sequence joins TRBV7-9 and TRBJ1-2; D remains unclear. Germline lookup yields CDR1 SEHNR and CDR2 FQNEAQ (reference sequence). The CDR3 has 12 residues. The CDR3 DNA reads as TGTTCCAGCAGCTTAGCTGGGCATGGCTACACCTTC. Its translation is CSSSLAGHGYTF. The full variable domain, with the rest looked up from reference TRBV7-9 and TRBJ1-2, is DTGVSQNPRHKITKRGQNVTFRCDPISEHNRLYWYRQTLGQGPEFLTYFQNEAQLEKSRLLSDRFSAERPKGSFSTLEIQRTEQGDSAMYLCSSSLAGHGYTFGSGTRLTVV.

The rearrangement links TRBV6-5 to TRBJ2-7, with 8 bases lining up with TRBD1. Losses at the gene ends were 0 bases for V and 2 bases for J; bases not matched to a gene: 6. Germline V lookup: CDR1 MNHEY, CDR2 SVGAGI. The CDR3 is made up of 16 amino acids. CDR3 loop: CASSYSGTGRTYEQYF. In DNA form, the CDR3 reads TGTGCCAGCAGTTACTCGGGGACAGGCCGCACCTACGAGCAGTACTTC.

The gene calls are TRBV19 and TRBJ2-7, with 12 positions matching TRBD1. CDR1 and CDR2 from the germline V gene are LNHDA and SQIVND (reference sequence). The CDR3 spans 16 residues. The trim removed 6 bases at V and 3 bases at J, leaving 9 bases unmatched. As DNA, the CDR3 is TGTGCCAGTAGCAACCCGGGACAGGGGGCCAACTACGAGCAGTACTTC. Protein product: CASSNPGQGANYEQYF.